This is a list of T cell receptor beta chains from one sample in a study of blood T cells in healthy people across ages. TCRdb reprocessed the 5' RACE reads via MiXCR and lists one record per CDR3 protein. The sample has 750,000 to 950,000 distinct CDR3 sequences; roughly 50% are singletons. Sequences were obtained from blood. These receptors originate from a man older than 75 in good health. CDR3s include the opening cysteine and the closing phenylalanine or tryptophan. The D gene is left open where the match is weak.

CSVTPWGREKYNEQFF	.	TRBV29-1
CASRGWWTVGSTSSYNEQYF	.	TRBV2
CASSYLHLYEQYF	.	TRBV6-6
CASSKLGGLAESSYNEQFF	.	TRBV21-1
CASSEQGGYGYTF	.	TRBV6-1
CASSQVTSWETQFF	TRBD2	TRBV4-1
CASSEAAEAFF	.	TRBV6-1
CASSQVKRPTDTQYF	.	TRBV4-2
CASSPFPLRGPYNEQFF	.	TRBV11-3
CASSPNGNTEAFF	.	TRBV18
CASSLRGVGYAYF	.	TRBV12-3/TRBV12-4
CASSPQTRGRGKTQYF	.	TRBV11-2
CASSQAVVAGLYEQYF	TRBD2	TRBV4-1
CASSSRTSLGDGYTF	.	TRBV2
CASSLTLAVGEQFF	TRBD2	TRBV11-1
CSARGDRLGEQFF	.	TRBV20-1
CASTSPSGAHSTDTQYF	TRBD2	TRBV7-9
CASSLWGEDEQFF	.	TRBV6-6
CASSSTGGLSYNEQFF	.	TRBV28
CASKGEAYTQYF	.	TRBV2
CASSPSDRYEQYF	.	TRBV28
CATSSGDNLSYGYTF	.	TRBV15
CASSKGQGPFEQYF	TRBD1	TRBV28
CACSVSFTDTQYF	.	TRBV7-2
CASSLGGLVGSDTQYF	TRBD2	TRBV5-1
CASGSNQPQHF	.	TRBV12-5
CASSHTQWGRNEQFF	.	TRBV3-1
CSAKRWGVTEETQYF	.	TRBV20-1
CASSFMGETREQYF	.	TRBV28